Reported below is one T cell receptor (beta chain). Its antigen is unknown. This sample is drawn from a study of tumor-infiltrating lymphocytes in primary liver carcinoma. The study, taken as a whole, reports: Bulk unsorted sampling precluded comparing CD4+ and CD8+ repertoires. Overlap between tumor regions exceeded overlap of tumor with adjacent tissue or blood. Relative to blood, tumors carried a significantly larger fraction of the repertoire in their top 250 clones (p = 0.039).

Unsorted whole blood supplied the blood RNA, and germline DNA was isolated too. Infection with HBV was chronic in patients; they were treatment-naive. The V end was cut by 0 bases, the J end by 2 bases, with 12 bases between. Germline V gives CDR1 SGHKS, CDR2 YYEKEE (reference sequence). This CDR3 comprises 15 residues. The researchers produced TCR beta cDNA from approximately 460 ng total RNA with a constant-region primer. A slightly modified ARM-PCR protocol with three nested multiplex PCR rounds produced these TCR beta libraries. For around 11 cycles apiece, the opening two PCR rounds ran with TRBV1-TRBV30 forward primers and a C-beta reverse primer. TCRdb itself ran the multiplex PCR reads through MiXCR, one entry per CDR3 protein. The data contain approximately 210,000 distinct CDR3 sequences, 65% of them singletons.

The sequencing input was peripheral blood. The chain couples TRBV5-5 to TRBJ2-7, with TRBD1 as a possible D gene (6 bases). This receptor was obtained from a woman in her sixties or seventies with primary liver carcinoma and hepatitis B virus infection. CDR3 coding DNA: TGTGCCAGCAGCTTGGGACAGGTGATCACCTACGAGCAGTACTTC. Its protein is CASSLGQVITYEQYF.